The 26 T cell receptor beta chains below all came from one sample that was sequenced in a study of OX40 agonist ivuxolimab in advanced cancers. TCRdb's copy holds only in-frame clones and misses some; the assay was immunoSEQ multiplex PCR. The data contain more than 55,000 clones, around four fifths of them seen just once; the ten biggest clones take up roughly 4.7%. The sample was CD4+ or CD8+ T cells sorted from blood, taken in a trial of the OX40 agonist ivuxolimab. The receptors come from an adult with an advanced solid tumor such as melanoma, head and neck, liver or kidney cancer.

The rearrangement uses TRBV2 and TRBJ2-6; a weak D match, TRBD1 (6 bases). CDR3 length: 11 residues. V lost 5 bases and J lost 11, with 7 bases in between. Germline V gene lookup returns CDR1 SNHLY and CDR2 FYNNEI. As DNA, the CDR3 is TGTGCCAGCAGTAGGACAGACGTCCTGACTTTC. Its protein product is CASSRTDVLTF.

The V call is TRBV5-5, the J call TRBJ2-3, with 8 bases fitting TRBD2. The junction had 4 bases not matched to a gene; V was cut back by 0 bases and J by 10 bases. Germline V gene lookup returns CDR1 SGHKS and CDR2 YYEKEE (reference sequence). The CDR3 has 13 amino acids. CDR3 residues: CASSLGSGTPQYF. The CDR3, as DNA: TGTGCCAGCAGCTTGGGTAGCGGGACACCGCAGTATTTT.

The table lists this clone with a count of one. V usage is TRBV28 and J usage is TRBJ2-1; TRBD2 matches 9 bases. V lost 3 bases, J lost 5 bases, and 11 bases stayed unmatched. This CDR3 spans 17 amino acids. The V gene's germline CDR1 is MDHEN and CDR2 SYDVKM. CDR3 in amino acids: CASSFPRVAGDNNEQFF. The CDR3, as DNA: TGTGCCAGCAGTTTCCCTCGTGTAGCGGGAGATAACAATGAGCAGTTCTTC.

The rearrangement joins TRBV7-6 to TRBJ1-1; D might be TRBD1 (6 bases). The germline V gene has CDR1 SGHVS and CDR2 FNYEAQ. The CDR3 runs 15 residues. The V end lost 3 bases, the J end lost 1 base, and 12 bases lay between the germline ends. The CDR3 here is CASSLSGQTNTEAFF. The CDR3 nucleotides are TGTGCCAGCAGCTTGAGTGGACAGACGAACACTGAAGCTTTCTTT.

The genes are TRBV5-1 and TRBJ1-2, with 11 bases aligning to TRBD1. Germline CDR1 SGHRS, CDR2 YFSETQ. This CDR3 comprises 14 residues. V lost 0 bases, J lost 7 bases, and 2 bases stayed unmatched. The CDR3 DNA sequence: TGCGCCAGCAGCTTGGGGACAGGGGGCGTTGGCTACACCTTC. Protein sequence: CASSLGTGGVGYTF.

The chain recombines TRBV28 with TRBJ1-2, with 7 bases matching TRBD1. Per germline, CDR1 MDHEN and CDR2 SYDVKM. J was trimmed by 5 bases and V by 2 bases; bases with no gene match: 8. The CDR3 is 15 amino acids. In nucleotides, the CDR3 is TGTGCCAGCAGTTTAAGCAGGGGGGTGGGGTATGGCTACACCTTC. This codes for CASSLSRGVGYGYTF.

CDR3 in amino acids: CASRSLCGTSGRAPDTQYF. In DNA form, the CDR3 reads TGTGCAAGTCGCTCCCTTTGCGGAACTAGCGGGAGGGCCCCAGATACGCAGTATTTT. The chain joins TRBV12-2 to TRBJ2-3; no DNA check was done on the table's D call, TRBD2. TRBV12-2 is listed as a pseudogene. This CDR3 contains 19 residues.

The rearrangement links TRBV9 to TRBJ2-7, with 8 bases identical to TRBD2. In germline, CDR1 is SGDLS, CDR2 YYNGEE. The CDR3 length is 14 residues. With 3 bases clipped from V and 2 bases from J, the junction kept 4 bases outside the gene matches. CDR3: CASSAGGNPYEQYF. DNA of the CDR3: TGTGCCAGCAGCGCGGGGGGGAATCCCTACGAGCAGTACTTC.

This clone has a handful of counts. The chain employs TRBV28 and TRBJ2-1, with 10 bases fitting TRBD2. CDR3 length: 14 amino acids. CDR1 MDHEN and CDR2 SYDVKM come from the germline V gene. V trimming: 7 bases; J trimming: 9 bases; junction bases outside the gene matches: 9. The CDR3 region is CASIGTSAIGEQFF. The CDR3 nucleotides read TGTGCCAGCATAGGGACTAGCGCTATAGGTGAGCAGTTCTTC.

A single count supports this clone. The chain carries TRBV5-5 and TRBJ2-3; TRBD2 aligns across 8 bases. Germline-derived CDR1 and CDR2 are SGHKS and YYEKEE (reference sequence). The J segment lost 1 base and the V segment lost 0 bases, leaving 10 bases of the junction unmatched. The CDR3 runs to 18 residues. As DNA, the CDR3 is TGTGCCAGCAGCTTGGATCACGGATGGCGGGGGGGCACAGATACGCAGTATTTT. This translates into CASSLDHGWRGGTDTQYF.

The V call is TRBV6-5, the J call TRBJ2-7; possibly TRBD1 for D (5 bases). The V end lost 6 bases, the J end lost 3 bases, and 15 bases lay between the germline ends. The CDR3 is 14 amino acids. CDR1 and CDR2 (germline): MNHEY, SVGAGI. The CDR3 DNA sequence: TGTGCCAGCAGCGCAGGGTGGGGCCTCTACGAGCAGTACTTC. Translation: CASSAGWGLYEQYF.

The J gene is TRBJ2-7, the V gene TRBV6-4; D gene ambiguous. Germline CDR1 reads MRHNA; CDR2 reads SNTAGT. The CDR3 spans 15 residues. V lost 6 bases and J 2 bases, leaving 17 bases between the germline ends. The CDR3 here is CASRVSKPFAYEQYF. CDR3 coding DNA: TGTGCCAGCAGGGTAAGCAAGCCCTTTGCCTACGAGCAGTACTTC.

The V and J genes are TRBV19 and TRBJ2-1; TRBD2 is a possible D gene (6 bases). The germline gives CDR1 LNHDA, CDR2 SQIVND (reference sequence). With 1 base removed from V and 7 bases from J, the gap between germline ends came to 14 bases. The CDR3 loop spans 15 amino acids. This chain's CDR3 is CASSIAGVTGNEQFF. The DNA for the CDR3 is TGTGCCAGTAGTATAGCGGGGGTTACAGGTAATGAGCAGTTCTTC.

The chain carries TRBV6-5 and TRBJ2-3, with TRBD2 identical over 11 bases. V lost 0 bases and J lost 4; bases outside the gene matches: 3. This CDR3 region has 16 residues. The V gene's germline CDR1 is MNHEY and CDR2 SVGAGI. The CDR3 DNA is TGTGCCAGCAGTTACTCGGCTAGCGGGGGGCCAGATACGCAGTATTTT. Translating gives CASSYSASGGPDTQYF.

This clone was detected only a few times. This sequence joins TRBV6-7 and TRBJ2-7, with 9 positions matching TRBD2. TRBV6-7 is marked as an open reading frame, function uncertain. The CDR3 has 16 residues. J was trimmed by 4 bases and V by 2 bases; bases with no gene match: 9. The CDR3 DNA is TGTGCCAGCAGTTACCCTCTTGGCGGGGGGGAATACGAGCAGTACTTC. It codes for CASSYPLGGGEYEQYF.

The rearrangement joins TRBV9 to TRBJ2-2; D possibly matches TRBD1 or TRBD2 (5 bases each). V was trimmed by 3 bases and J by 7 bases, leaving 7 bases between them. There are 12 residues in the CDR3. Per germline, CDR1 SGDLS and CDR2 YYNGEE. The CDR3 spells CASSGDGGELFF. The DNA of the CDR3 is TGTGCCAGCAGCGGGGACGGCGGGGAGCTGTTTTTT.

The genes are TRBV2 and TRBJ1-2; no firm D call. CDR1 and CDR2 from the germline V gene are SNHLY and FYNNEI. V gave up 8 bases and J gave up 2 bases, with 6 bases separating them. CDR3 size: 11 residues. The CDR3 sequence: CASPGNYGYTF. CDR3 coding DNA: TGTGCCAGCCCGGGGAACTATGGCTACACCTTC. The complete variable domain, with remaining parts taken from reference TRBV2 and TRBJ1-2, reads EPEVTQTPSHQVTQMGQEVILRCVPISNHLYFYWYRQILGQKVEFLVSFYNNEISEKSEIFDDQFSVERPDGSNFTLKIRSTKLEDSAMYFCASPGNYGYTFGSGTRLTVV.

The chain carries TRBV19 and TRBJ1-5; no clear D gene. Germline V gives CDR1 LNHDA, CDR2 SQIVND (reference sequence). The length of the CDR3 is 13 residues. Trimming took 7 bases from V and 3 from J, leaving 10 bases between them. CDR3 in DNA: TGTGCCAGTACCCCTTCGATCAATCAGCCCCAGCATTTT. Residues: CASTPSINQPQHF.

The chain uses TRBV11-2 and TRBJ1-2; D possibly corresponds to TRBD1 (5 bases). The V end was cut by 5 bases, the J end by 6 bases, with 22 bases between. Germline loops: CDR1 SGHAT, CDR2 FQNNGV. The CDR3 totals 16 residues. CDR3 nucleotide sequence: TGTGCCAGCAGCCCCTCACCCGGACATGTTTTGGATGGCTACACCTTC. This gives the protein CASSPSPGHVLDGYTF.

This clone occurred a few times. CDR3 nucleotide sequence: TGTGCCAGCACCAGAGGAGACCGGAACACCGGGGAGCTGTTTTTT. This codes for CASTRGDRNTGELFF. The V and J genes are TRBV28 and TRBJ2-2; D is undetermined. Germline CDR1 MDHEN, CDR2 SYDVKM. V lost 7 bases and J lost 1, with 13 bases in between. The CDR3 consists of 15 residues.

CDR3 loop: CASSDRVFWDTEAFF. The DNA for the CDR3 is TGTGCCAGCAGTGACAGGGTTTTTTGGGACACTGAAGCTTTCTTT. The chain recombines TRBV6-1 with TRBJ1-1, with a tentative D call TRBD1 (5 bases). Trimming cost V 3 bases and J 3 bases, with 14 bases left between them. CDR1 is MNHNS and CDR2 is SASEGT in the germline V gene. The CDR3 has 15 amino acids.

To note about this clone: With a far larger clone one base away, a read error is the likely cause. The chain employs TRBV7-9 and TRBJ1-5; D is ambiguous. CDR1 and CDR2 (germline): SEHNR, FQNEAQ (reference sequence). The CDR3 runs to 12 residues. V dropped 3 bases and J dropped 2 bases, with 2 bases sitting between them. Written as DNA, the CDR3 is TGTGCCAGCAGCTTCGGCAATCAGCCCCAGCATTTT. Translated, it gives CASSFGNQPQHF.

This sequence joins TRBV15 and TRBJ1-1; no definite D call. The length of the CDR3 is 16 residues. The V and J ends lost 1 base and 0 bases respectively, with 12 bases between them. Germline CDR1 is LNHNV and CDR2 is YYDKDF (reference sequence). The DNA for the CDR3 is TGTGCCACCAGCAGAGCTTTCGCGGGGTTGAACACTGAAGCTTTCTTT. Translated: CATSRAFAGLNTEAFF.

The genes are TRBV11-3 and TRBJ2-1; 16 positions agree with TRBD2. CDR3 length equals 16 residues. Trimming removed 4 bases from V and 7 bases from J; junction bases left unmatched: 4. Germline loops: CDR1 SGHNT, CDR2 YENEEA. CDR3 sequence: CASSSGLAGGLNEQFF. The CDR3 DNA reads TGTGCCAGCAGCTCGGGACTAGCGGGGGGGCTAAATGAGCAGTTCTTC.

The rearrangement links TRBV5-5 to TRBJ2-6; 10 nucleotides agree with TRBD2. This CDR3 is built from 17 residues. Germline V gene sequence: CDR1 SGHKS, CDR2 YYEKEE (reference sequence). The junction had 4 bases not matched to a gene; V was cut back by 2 bases and J by 2 bases. The CDR3 protein is CASSLGLAGAGANVLTF. The CDR3 nucleotides are TGTGCCAGCAGCTTAGGGCTAGCGGGAGCTGGGGCCAACGTCCTGACTTTC.

The V and J genes are TRBV2 and TRBJ2-1, with a tentative D call TRBD1 (5 bases). Germline V gives CDR1 SNHLY, CDR2 FYNNEI. The CDR3 is made up of 15 amino acids. V was cut by 6 bases and J by 9 bases, with 21 bases left in between. CDR3 coding DNA: TGTGCCAGCAGAACCCTCAGGGAAGGGATCTTTGAGCAGTTCTTC. Protein sequence: CASRTLREGIFEQFF.